The 17 T cell receptor beta chains below all came from one sample that was sequenced in a study of Graves' ophthalmopathy and Graves' hyperthyroidism listed by TCRdb under 2018. This sample was sequenced with an Illumina HiSeq 2000. For repertoire sequencing, TCR beta CDR3 regions were amplified from RNA transcripts. The first round of RT-PCR was done with HTBI primers and the Qiagen OneStep RT-PCR kit, and was followed by a second round of multiplex PCR, then size selection and purification. Using fastp at Q25 and MiXCR, TCRdb reprocessed the public reads and kept productive beta chains. Each CDR3 protein gets just one entry, which takes the most common genes and DNA from the rows behind it. In this sample the table shows some 210,000 distinct CDR3 sequences, about 32% of which occur a single time. The leading ten clones occupy 9.1% of the sample. The sample consisted of peripheral blood. These receptors were obtained from a man aged 50-59 years with Graves' ophthalmopathy. Donor details come from another sample of the same person, matched by shared clones.

In this sample, this clonotype turned up once. The CDR3 DNA is TGCAGTGCTAAGAAGACTAGCGGGGTTTACGAGCAGTACTTC. Amino acids: CSAKKTSGVYEQYF. The chain uses TRBV20-1 and TRBJ2-7; 11 bases are a match to TRBD2. Per the germline V gene, CDR1 is DFQATT and CDR2 is SNEGSKA (reference sequence). V dropped 4 bases and J dropped 4; count of bases not matched to a gene: 6. This CDR3 is built from 14 residues.

This clonotype was observed at least ten times. The gene calls are TRBV20-1 and TRBJ1-2, with 8 bases fitting TRBD1. With 3 bases clipped from V and 7 bases from J, the junction kept 10 bases outside the gene matches. CDR1 and CDR2 (germline): DFQATT, SNEGSKA (reference sequence). The CDR3 has 14 amino acids. CDR3 bases: TGCAGTGCTAGGGACCAGGGGGCTTCCGGTGGCTACACCTTC. It codes for CSARDQGASGGYTF.

A few counts support this clonotype. The V call is TRBV12-3 or TRBV12-4, the J call TRBJ2-7; the D call may be TRBD1 or TRBD2 (5 bases each). Trimming cost V 5 bases and J 3 bases, with 14 bases left between them. This CDR3 is 14 amino acids long. The CDR3 reads CASSREGDHYEQYF. CDR3 sequence (DNA): TGTGCCAGCAGTCGCGAAGGGGACCACTACGAGCAGTACTTC.

There are many counts of this clonotype. The rearrangement joins TRBV9 to TRBJ2-7, with D possibly matching TRBD2 (5 bases). This CDR3 is built from 15 residues. Trimming left V 0 bases short and J 6 bases short, with 16 bases between. Germline assignment: CDR1 SGDLS and CDR2 YYNGEE. Here the CDR3 DNA reads TGTGCCAGCAGCGTAGCTGCTAGCCTGGCGTCCGAGCAGTACTTC. It codes for CASSVAASLASEQYF.

This clonotype was observed many times. The CDR3 bases are TGTGCCACCAGCAGAGATAAAGGGTACTACACTGAAGCTTTCTTT. The encoded protein is CATSRDKGYYTEAFF. J is TRBJ1-1 and V is TRBV15; no clear D gene. This CDR3 spans 15 amino acids. V shed 0 bases and J shed 3 bases, with 11 bases lying between them. Germline V gives CDR1 LNHNV, CDR2 YYDKDF (reference sequence).

This clonotype occurred many times. The V gene is TRBV10-3, the J gene TRBJ1-2; 9 positions match TRBD1. V lost 8 bases and J lost 4; bases outside the gene matches: 8. The V gene's germline CDR1 is ENHRY and CDR2 SYGVKD. The CDR3 spans 14 residues. CDR3 sequence: CAIGDRASVYGYTF. The CDR3 DNA reads as TGTGCCATCGGGGACAGGGCTTCTGTCTATGGCTACACCTTC.

This clonotype was observed many times. The gene calls are TRBV6-2 or TRBV6-3 and TRBJ2-3; D is unclear. The CDR3 consists of 14 residues. The germline V gene encodes CDR1 MNHEY and CDR2 SVGEGT. V lost 3 bases and J lost 4, with 11 bases in between. The CDR3 region has the DNA TGTGCCAGCAGTTATGAGTGGTTGGCAGATACGCAGTATTTT. Its translation: CASSYEWLADTQYF.

This clonotype was recorded many times. It may be a read error: a sequence one base away is much more abundant. Since the CDR3 does not end with the conserved phenylalanine or tryptophan, this likely comes from a read error. The chain employs TRBV6-2 or TRBV6-3 and TRBJ1-1; weak D call: TRBD1 (6 bases). This CDR3 has 12 residues. V gave up 6 bases and J gave up 1 base, with 6 bases separating them. In germline, CDR1 is MNHEY, CDR2 SVGEGT. CDR3 amino acids: CASRQGNTEAFS. The CDR3 DNA follows: TGTGCCAGCAGACAGGGGAACACTGAAGCTTTCTCT.

This clonotype was recorded at least ten times. The chain carries TRBV30 and TRBJ1-5; no clear D gene. V was pared by 0 bases and J by 0 bases, with 15 bases between. The CDR3 is 17 amino acids. CDR1 and CDR2 (germline): GTSNPN, SVGIG (reference sequence). CDR3: CAWSVHPRADSNQPQHF. The DNA for the CDR3 is TGTGCCTGGAGTGTACACCCGCGGGCAGATAGCAATCAGCCCCAGCATTTT.

The sample holds many counts of this clonotype. The genes are TRBV24-1 and TRBJ1-1, with D tentatively TRBD1 (5 bases). Trimming removed 6 bases from V and 1 base from J, with 11 bases in between. This CDR3 is 14 amino acids long. Germline V CDR1 and CDR2: KGHDR, SFDVKD. The CDR3 spells CATSSDSGNTEAFF. The CDR3 DNA follows: TGTGCCACCAGTTCCGACAGCGGGAACACTGAAGCTTTCTTT.

This clonotype appeared once. The CDR3 DNA sequence: TGTGCCAGCAGTTACTTGACTAGCGGGAGGGAAGGTCTTGGCGGGGAGCTGTTTTTT. Residues: CASSYLTSGREGLGGELFF. The chain carries TRBV6-2 or TRBV6-3 and TRBJ2-2, with TRBD2 matching 14 bases. After removal of 1 base from V and 7 bases from J, the junction contained 11 bases not matched to a gene. The CDR3 is made up of 19 amino acids. CDR1 is MNHEY and CDR2 is SVGEGT in the germline V gene.

This clonotype has at least ten counts. This chain joins TRBV13 and TRBJ1-1; D gene ambiguous. The CDR3 length is 16 residues. Between the trimmed V and J ends, which lost 4 bases and 0 bases, there was a span of 15 bases. The germline V gene has CDR1 PRHDT and CDR2 FYEKMQ (reference sequence). The CDR3 nucleotides read TGTGCCAGCAGCTCGGCGGACGGGCCTTTGAACACTGAAGCTTTCTTT. Protein: CASSSADGPLNTEAFF.

In its sample, this clonotype was seen many times. The chain has TRBV6-2 or TRBV6-3 and TRBJ2-2; D is undetermined. The V end lost 5 bases, the J end lost 4 bases, and 5 bases lay between the germline ends. This CDR3 has 12 amino acids. CDR1 is MNHEY and CDR2 is SVGEGT in the germline V gene. The CDR3 spells CASSIFTGELFF. The CDR3 nucleotides are TGTGCCAGCAGTATATTCACCGGGGAGCTGTTTTTT.

This clonotype was picked up many times. J is TRBJ2-2 and V is TRBV11-2; D is undetermined. From germline, CDR1 is SGHAT and CDR2 FQNNGV. V gave up 3 bases and J gave up 6 bases, with 2 bases separating them. This CDR3 contains 11 residues. The CDR3 DNA follows: TGTGCCAGCAGCTTCGCCGGGGAGCTGTTTTTT. This codes for CASSFAGELFF.

This clonotype showed up many times. This chain uses TRBV30 with TRBJ1-3; D is undetermined. The CDR3 is 13 residues long. Trimming took off 2 bases at V and 2 bases at J, with 7 bases between the two ends. Germline CDR1 and CDR2: GTSNPN and SVGIG (reference sequence). The CDR3, as DNA: TGTGCCTGGAGTAGGAGGGCTGGAAACACCATATATTTT. Amino acid sequence: CAWSRRAGNTIYF.

In its sample, this clonotype was seen many times. The chain couples TRBV12-3 or TRBV12-4 to TRBJ2-5; TRBD2 might be the D (5 bases). Trimming took off 3 bases at V and 5 bases at J, with 19 bases between the two ends. CDR3 length: 16 amino acids. The CDR3 is CASSFVGAATQETQYF. The CDR3 coding sequence is TGTGCCAGCAGTTTTGTGGGAGCGGCGACGCAGGAGACCCAGTACTTC.

This clonotype was seen many times. CDR3 protein: CATSDSGQENTEAFF. CDR3 coding DNA: TGTGCCACCAGTGATTCGGGACAGGAGAACACTGAAGCTTTCTTT. The V and J genes are TRBV24-1 and TRBJ1-1; 8 bases are shared with TRBD1. Germline V gene data show CDR1 as KGHDR and CDR2 as SFDVKD. The CDR3 is made up of 15 amino acids. V was pared by 2 bases and J by 1 base, with 2 bases of the junction left unmatched.